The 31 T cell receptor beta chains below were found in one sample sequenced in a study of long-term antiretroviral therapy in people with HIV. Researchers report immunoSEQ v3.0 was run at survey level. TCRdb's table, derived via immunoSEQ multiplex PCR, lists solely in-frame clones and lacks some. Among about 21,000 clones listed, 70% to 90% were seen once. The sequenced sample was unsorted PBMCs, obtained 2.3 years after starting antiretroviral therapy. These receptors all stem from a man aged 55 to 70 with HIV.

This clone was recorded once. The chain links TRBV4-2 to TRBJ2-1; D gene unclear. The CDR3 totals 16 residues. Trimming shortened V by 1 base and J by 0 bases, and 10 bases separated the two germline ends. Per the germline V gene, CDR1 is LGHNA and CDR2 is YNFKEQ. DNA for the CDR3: TGTGCCAGCAGCCAAGTCGCCGTGAGCTCCTACAATGAGCAGTTCTTC. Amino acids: CASSQVAVSSYNEQFF.

This CDR3 is CASKRTLKETQYF. The CDR3 region has the DNA TGTGCCAGCAAAAGGACATTGAAAGAGACCCAGTACTTC. The chain combines TRBV6-1 with TRBJ2-5; D might be TRBD1 (5 bases). V gave up 7 bases and J gave up 3 bases, with 12 bases separating them. CDR1 and CDR2 from the germline V gene are MNHNS and SASEGT. CDR3 length: 13 amino acids.

In DNA form, the CDR3 reads TGTGCCAGCCATAATCGGGTAACTTCCAATGAGCAGTTCTTC. It encodes CASHNRVTSNEQFF. V is TRBV7-6 and J is TRBJ2-1; D is unresolved. The CDR3 has 14 residues. Germline lookup yields CDR1 SGHVS and CDR2 FNYEAQ. V lost 8 bases, J lost 6 bases, and 17 bases lay in between.

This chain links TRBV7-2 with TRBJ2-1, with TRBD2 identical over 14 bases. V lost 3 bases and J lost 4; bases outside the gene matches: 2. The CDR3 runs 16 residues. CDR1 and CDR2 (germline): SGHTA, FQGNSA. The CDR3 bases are TGTGCCAGCAGCTTCGGGACTAGCGGGGGTTACAATGAGCAGTTCTTC. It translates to CASSFGTSGGYNEQFF.

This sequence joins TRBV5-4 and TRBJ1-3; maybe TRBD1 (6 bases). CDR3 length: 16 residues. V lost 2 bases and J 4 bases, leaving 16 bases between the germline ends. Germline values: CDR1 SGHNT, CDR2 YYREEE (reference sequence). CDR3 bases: TGTGCCAGCAGCTTAGAACCAGGGGTCTCAGGAAACACCATATATTTT. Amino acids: CASSLEPGVSGNTIYF. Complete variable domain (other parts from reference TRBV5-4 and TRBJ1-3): ETGVTQSPTHLIKTRGQQVTLRCSSQSGHNTVSWYQQALGQGPQFIFQYYREEENGRGNFPPRFSGLQFPNYSSELNVNALELDDSALYLCASSLEPGVSGNTIYFGEGSWLTVV.

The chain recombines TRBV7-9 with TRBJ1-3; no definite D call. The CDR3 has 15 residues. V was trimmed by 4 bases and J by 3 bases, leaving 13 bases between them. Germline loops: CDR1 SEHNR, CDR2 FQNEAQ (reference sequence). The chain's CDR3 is CASSSRSLGGNTIYF. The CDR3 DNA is TGTGCCAGCAGCTCGAGGTCGCTAGGTGGAAACACCATATATTTT.

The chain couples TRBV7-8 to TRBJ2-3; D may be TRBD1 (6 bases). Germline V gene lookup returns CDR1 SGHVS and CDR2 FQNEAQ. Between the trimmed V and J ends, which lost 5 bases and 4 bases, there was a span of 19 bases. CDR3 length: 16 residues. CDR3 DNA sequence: TGTGCCAGCAGCGCGGACAGACGACAGCTGCCAGATACGCAGTATTTT. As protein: CASSADRRQLPDTQYF.

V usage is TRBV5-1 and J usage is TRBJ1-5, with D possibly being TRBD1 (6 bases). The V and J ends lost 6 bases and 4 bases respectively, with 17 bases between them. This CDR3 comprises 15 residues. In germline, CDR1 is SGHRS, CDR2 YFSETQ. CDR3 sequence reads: CASKYWAGVNQPQHF. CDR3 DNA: TGCGCCAGCAAATACTGGGCAGGGGTAAATCAGCCCCAGCATTTT.

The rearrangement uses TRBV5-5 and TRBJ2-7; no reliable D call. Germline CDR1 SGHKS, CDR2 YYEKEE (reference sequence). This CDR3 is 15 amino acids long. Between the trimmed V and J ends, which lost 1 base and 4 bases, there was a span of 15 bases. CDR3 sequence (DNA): TGTGCCAGCAGCTTGCAACCCGGGTCCGGATACGAGCAGTACTTC. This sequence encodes CASSLQPGSGYEQYF. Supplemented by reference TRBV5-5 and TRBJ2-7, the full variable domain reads DAGVTQSPTHLIKTRGQQVTLRCSPISGHKSVSWYQQVLGQGPQFIFQYYEKEERGRGNFPDRFSARQFPNYSSELNVNALLLGDSALYLCASSLQPGSGYEQYFGPGTRLTVT.

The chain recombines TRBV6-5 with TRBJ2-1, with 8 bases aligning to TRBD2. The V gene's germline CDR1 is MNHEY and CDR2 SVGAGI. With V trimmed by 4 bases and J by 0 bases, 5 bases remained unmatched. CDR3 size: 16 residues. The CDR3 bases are TGTGCCAGCAGTTCCCCACTAGCGGCCTCCTACAATGAGCAGTTCTTC. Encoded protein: CASSSPLAASYNEQFF.

In nucleotides, the CDR3 is TGCGCCAGCACTTCCATCGGACAGAACGCGAACACCGGGGAGCTGTTTTTT. Encoded protein: CASTSIGQNANTGELFF. This sequence joins TRBV4-3 and TRBJ2-2; perhaps TRBD1 as D (6 bases). Germline loops: CDR1 LGHNA, CDR2 YSLEER. This CDR3 contains 17 residues. With 7 bases removed from V and 0 bases from J, the gap between germline ends came to 18 bases.

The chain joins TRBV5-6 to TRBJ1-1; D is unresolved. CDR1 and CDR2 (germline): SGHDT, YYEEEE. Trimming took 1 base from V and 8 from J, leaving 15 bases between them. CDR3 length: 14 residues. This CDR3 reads CASSLRRLRPEAFF. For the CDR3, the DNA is TGTGCCAGCAGCTTGCGGAGGCTCCGCCCCGAAGCTTTCTTT. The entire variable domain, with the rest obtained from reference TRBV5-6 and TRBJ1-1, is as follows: DAGVTQSPTHLIKTRGQQVTLRCSPKSGHDTVSWYQQALGQGPQFIFQYYEEEERQRGNFPDRFSGHQFPNYSSELNVNALLLGDSALYLCASSLRRLRPEAFFGQGTRLTVV.

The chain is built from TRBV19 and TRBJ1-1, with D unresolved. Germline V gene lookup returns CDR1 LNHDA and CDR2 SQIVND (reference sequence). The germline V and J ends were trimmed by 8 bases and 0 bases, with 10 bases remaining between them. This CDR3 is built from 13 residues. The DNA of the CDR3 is TGTGCCAGTGCTGTCAGTTTGAACACTGAAGCTTTCTTT. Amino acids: CASAVSLNTEAFF.

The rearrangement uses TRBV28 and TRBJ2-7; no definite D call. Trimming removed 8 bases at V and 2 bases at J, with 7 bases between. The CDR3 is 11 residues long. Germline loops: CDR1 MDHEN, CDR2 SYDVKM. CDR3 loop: CASLTTYEQYF. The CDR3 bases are TGTGCCAGCCTAACGACCTACGAGCAGTACTTC.

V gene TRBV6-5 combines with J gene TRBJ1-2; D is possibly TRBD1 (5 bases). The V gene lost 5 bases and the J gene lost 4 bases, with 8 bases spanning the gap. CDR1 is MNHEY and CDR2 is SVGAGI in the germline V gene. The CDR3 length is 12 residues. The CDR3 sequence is CASSDTGYGYTF. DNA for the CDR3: TGTGCCAGCAGTGACACAGGCTATGGCTACACCTTC.

The CDR3 coding sequence is TGTGCCAGCAGTTCCCGGGACAGGTGGTACCAAGAGACCCAGTACTTC. The encoded protein is CASSSRDRWYQETQYF. The chain recombines TRBV27 with TRBJ2-5; 8 positions agree with TRBD1. With 4 bases clipped from V and 0 bases from J, the junction kept 7 bases outside the gene matches. The CDR3 has 16 amino acids. The germline V gene encodes CDR1 MNHEY and CDR2 SMNVEV (reference sequence).

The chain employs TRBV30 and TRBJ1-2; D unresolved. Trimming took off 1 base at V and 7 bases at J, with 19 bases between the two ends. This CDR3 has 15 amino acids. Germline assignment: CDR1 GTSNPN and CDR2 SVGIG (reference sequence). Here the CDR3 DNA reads TGTGCCTGGAGTGATGGTGGCTTGACGTTTGGTGGCTACACCTTC. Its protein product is CAWSDGGLTFGGYTF.

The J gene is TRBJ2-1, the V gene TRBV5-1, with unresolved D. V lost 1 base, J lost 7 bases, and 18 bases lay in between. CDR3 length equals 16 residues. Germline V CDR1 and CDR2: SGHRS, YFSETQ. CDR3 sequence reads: CASSLSALEYQNEQFF. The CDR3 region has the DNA TGCGCCAGCAGCTTGTCCGCACTTGAGTACCAAAATGAGCAGTTCTTC.

In DNA, the CDR3 is TGTGCCAGCAGCCCAGCGGGACAGACCTACGAGCAGTACTTC. Protein sequence: CASSPAGQTYEQYF. This rearrangement joins TRBV11-1 to TRBJ2-7; tentatively, D is TRBD1 or TRBD2 (7 bases each). Trimming shortened V by 5 bases and J by 2 bases, and 13 bases separated the two germline ends. This CDR3 spans 14 amino acids. Germline loops: CDR1 SGHAT, CDR2 FQDESV (reference sequence).

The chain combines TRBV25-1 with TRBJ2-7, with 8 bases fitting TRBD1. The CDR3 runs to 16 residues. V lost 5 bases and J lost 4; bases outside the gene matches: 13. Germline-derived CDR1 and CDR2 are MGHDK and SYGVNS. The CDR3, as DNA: TGTGCCAGCAGTCCCCACTCCGCAGGGGGCTTATACGAGCAGTACTTC. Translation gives CASSPHSAGGLYEQYF.

CDR3 amino acids: CASSLDPGEQYF. CDR3 nucleotides: TGTGCCAGCAGCTTGGACCCCGGGGAGCAGTACTTC. The chain has TRBV5-4 and TRBJ2-7; D is unresolved. Trimming stripped 0 bases from V and 7 bases from J, with 8 bases between. Germline values: CDR1 SGHNT, CDR2 YYREEE (reference sequence). The CDR3 runs to 12 residues.

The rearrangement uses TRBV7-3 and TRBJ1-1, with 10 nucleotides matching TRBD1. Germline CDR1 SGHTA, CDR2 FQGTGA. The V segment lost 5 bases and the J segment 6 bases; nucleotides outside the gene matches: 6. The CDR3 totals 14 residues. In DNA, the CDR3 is TGTGCCAGCAGCCCTACGGACAGGGGGTCTGAAGCTTTCTTT. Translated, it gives CASSPTDRGSEAFF.

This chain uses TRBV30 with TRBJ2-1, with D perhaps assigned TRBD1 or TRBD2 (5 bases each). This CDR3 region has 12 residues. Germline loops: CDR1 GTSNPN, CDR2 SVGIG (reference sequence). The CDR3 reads CGWGTTNNEQFF. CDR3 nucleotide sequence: TGTGGATGGGGGACGACAAACAATGAGCAGTTCTTC.

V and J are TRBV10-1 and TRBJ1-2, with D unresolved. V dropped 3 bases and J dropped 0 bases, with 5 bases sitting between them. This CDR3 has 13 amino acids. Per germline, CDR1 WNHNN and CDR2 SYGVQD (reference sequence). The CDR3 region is CASSESPNYGYTF. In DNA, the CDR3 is TGCGCCAGCAGTGAATCTCCTAACTATGGCTACACCTTC.

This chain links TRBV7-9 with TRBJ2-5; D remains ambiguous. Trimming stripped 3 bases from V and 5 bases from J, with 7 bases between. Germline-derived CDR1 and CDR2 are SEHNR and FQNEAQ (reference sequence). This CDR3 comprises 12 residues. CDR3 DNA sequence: TGTGCCAGCAGCTTGACACGGGAGACCCAGTACTTC. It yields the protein CASSLTRETQYF.

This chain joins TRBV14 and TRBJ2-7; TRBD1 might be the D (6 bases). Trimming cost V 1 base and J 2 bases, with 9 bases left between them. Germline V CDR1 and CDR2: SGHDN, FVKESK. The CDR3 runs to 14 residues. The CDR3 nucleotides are TGTGCCAGCAGCCAAGGTGCAGGGGCCTACGAGCAGTACTTC. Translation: CASSQGAGAYEQYF.

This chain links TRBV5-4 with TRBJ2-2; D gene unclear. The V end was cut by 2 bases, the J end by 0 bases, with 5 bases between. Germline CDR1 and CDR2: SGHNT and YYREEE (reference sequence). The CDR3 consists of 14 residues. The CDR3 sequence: CASSFQSNTGELFF. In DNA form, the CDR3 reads TGTGCCAGCAGCTTCCAGTCGAACACCGGGGAGCTGTTTTTT. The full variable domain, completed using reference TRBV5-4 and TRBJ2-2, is ETGVTQSPTHLIKTRGQQVTLRCSSQSGHNTVSWYQQALGQGPQFIFQYYREEENGRGNFPPRFSGLQFPNYSSELNVNALELDDSALYLCASSFQSNTGELFFGEGSRLTVL.

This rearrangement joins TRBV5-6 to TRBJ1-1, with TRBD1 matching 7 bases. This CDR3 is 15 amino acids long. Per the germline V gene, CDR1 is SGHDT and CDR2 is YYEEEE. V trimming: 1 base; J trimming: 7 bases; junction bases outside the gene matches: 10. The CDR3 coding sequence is TGTGCCAGCAGCTTGTACGGGACAGCGCGGAATGAAGCTTTCTTT. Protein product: CASSLYGTARNEAFF.

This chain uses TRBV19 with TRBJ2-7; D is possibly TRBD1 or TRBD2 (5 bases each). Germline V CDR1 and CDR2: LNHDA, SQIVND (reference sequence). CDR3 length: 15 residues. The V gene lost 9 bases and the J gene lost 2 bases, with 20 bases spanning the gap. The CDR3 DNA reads TGTGCCAGCTCGCCGTTCAGGGAGCGACCCTACGAGCAGTACTTC. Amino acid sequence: CASSPFRERPYEQYF.

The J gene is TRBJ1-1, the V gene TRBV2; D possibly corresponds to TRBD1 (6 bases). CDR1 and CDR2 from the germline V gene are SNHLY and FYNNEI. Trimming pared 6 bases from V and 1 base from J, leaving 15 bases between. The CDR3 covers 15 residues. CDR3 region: CASSVQPTGNTEAFF. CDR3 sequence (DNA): TGTGCCAGCAGCGTCCAACCGACAGGGAACACTGAAGCTTTCTTT. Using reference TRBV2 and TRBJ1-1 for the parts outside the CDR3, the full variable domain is EPEVTQTPSHQVTQMGQEVILRCVPISNHLYFYWYRQILGQKVEFLVSFYNNEISEKSEIFDDQFSVERPDGSNFTLKIRSTKLEDSAMYFCASSVQPTGNTEAFFGQGTRLTVV.

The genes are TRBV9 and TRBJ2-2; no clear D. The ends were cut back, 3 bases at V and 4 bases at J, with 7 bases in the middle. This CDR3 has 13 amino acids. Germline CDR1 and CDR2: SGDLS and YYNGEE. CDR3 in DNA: TGTGCCAGCAGCGCCTGGGTCACCGGGGAGCTGTTTTTT. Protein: CASSAWVTGELFF.